This entry lists 23 T cell receptor beta chains sequenced from one sample in a study of cytomegalovirus exposure and HLA in healthy donors. TCRdb's copy holds only in-frame clones and misses some; the assay was immunoSEQ multiplex PCR. The data contain about 330,000 clones, about 90% of them seen just once; the ten biggest clones take up over 1%. Material: PBMCs. The receptor source for this set is a woman aged 25 to 45 in good health and CMV-seropositive.

The chain employs TRBV11-2 and TRBJ2-7; no clear D. Germline CDR1 and CDR2: SGHAT and FQNNGV. The CDR3 spans 12 residues. The germline V and J ends were trimmed by 5 bases and 5 bases, with 10 bases remaining between them. DNA for the CDR3: TGTGCCAGCAGCCTCGAAACGAACGAGCAGTACTTC. Translation: CASSLETNEQYF. Using reference TRBV11-2 and TRBJ2-7 for the parts outside the CDR3, the full variable domain is EAGVAQSPRYKIIEKRQSVAFWCNPISGHATLYWYQQILGQGPKLLIQFQNNGVVDDSQLPKDRFSAERLKGVDSTLKIQPAKLEDSAVYLCASSLETNEQYFGPGTRLTVT.

This clone showed up just once. The V and J genes are TRBV18 and TRBJ2-7; D possibly corresponds to TRBD2 (6 bases). CDR3 length equals 16 residues. Trimming shortened V by 2 bases and J by 0 bases, and 14 bases separated the two germline ends. CDR1 is KGHSH and CDR2 is LQKENI in the germline V gene. The CDR3 DNA sequence: TGTGCCAGCTCACCATTCTTCGGGGGAAGCTCCTACGAGCAGTACTTC. Amino acids: CASSPFFGGSSYEQYF.

This chain links TRBV4-1 with TRBJ2-5; D is possibly TRBD1 or TRBD2 (5 bases each). Germline V gives CDR1 MGHRA, CDR2 YSYEKL. V was clipped by 4 bases and J by 1 base, with 16 bases between them. CDR3 length equals 16 residues. CDR3: CASSLFDPGGQETQYF. CDR3 DNA sequence: TGCGCCAGCAGCCTCTTTGACCCTGGGGGCCAAGAGACCCAGTACTTC.

The V and J genes are TRBV28 and TRBJ1-2; D unclear. The germline V gene encodes CDR1 MDHEN and CDR2 SYDVKM. Between the trimmed V and J ends, which lost 2 bases and 5 bases, there was a span of 6 bases. The CDR3 sequence is 12 residues long. CDR3 amino acids: CASSLGEYGYTF. CDR3 in DNA: TGTGCCAGCAGTTTAGGGGAATATGGCTACACCTTC.

This clone was counted a single time. The J gene is TRBJ1-3, the V gene TRBV5-1; D unresolved. From germline, CDR1 is SGHRS and CDR2 YFSETQ. There are 15 residues in the CDR3. Trimming took off 1 base at V and 8 bases at J, with 16 bases between the two ends. CDR3 residues: CASSLKPGRVDTIYF. For the CDR3, the DNA is TGCGCCAGCAGCTTGAAGCCGGGGAGGGTTGACACCATATATTTT.

This clone is a singleton in its sample. The CDR3 coding sequence is TGTGCCAGCAATGGACTAGCGGGAGTTACCGGGGAGCTGTTTTTT. It translates to CASNGLAGVTGELFF. This chain links TRBV2 with TRBJ2-2; 13 bases match TRBD2. Germline CDR1 and CDR2: SNHLY and FYNNEI. This CDR3 is built from 15 residues. The V segment lost 7 bases and the J segment 5 bases; nucleotides outside the gene matches: 4.

The chain carries TRBV13 and TRBJ2-5; the D gene could be TRBD1 or TRBD2 (5 bases each). Germline CDR1 PRHDT, CDR2 FYEKMQ (reference sequence). CDR3 length equals 13 residues. Trimming stripped 0 bases from V and 13 bases from J, with 15 bases between. The CDR3: CASSLGLGTPGYF. CDR3 sequence (DNA): TGTGCCAGCAGCTTAGGCCTTGGGACCCCCGGGTACTTC.

This clone was observed a handful of times. V usage is TRBV10-1 and J usage is TRBJ2-5, with TRBD1 matching over 9 bases. The CDR3 extends over 15 amino acids. Germline assignment: CDR1 WNHNN and CDR2 SYGVQD (reference sequence). Trimming took 2 bases from V and 5 from J; bases not matched to a gene: 6. As DNA, the CDR3 is TGCGCCAGCAGTGAGAGGGGGGACAGGGATGAGACCCAGTACTTC. Its protein is CASSERGDRDETQYF.

The V call is TRBV29-1, the J call TRBJ2-6; 10 nucleotides match TRBD1. Germline V gives CDR1 SQVTM, CDR2 ANQGSEA. After removal of 5 bases from V and 4 bases from J, the junction contained 5 bases not matched to a gene. The CDR3 runs to 15 residues. CDR3 sequence (DNA): TGCAGCGTTACTGACAGGGGGCGAGGGGCCAACGTCCTGACTTTC. This translates into CSVTDRGRGANVLTF.

This chain connects TRBV6-5 to TRBJ2-3; D is undetermined. The CDR3 covers 15 residues. Trimming removed 0 bases from V and 2 bases from J, with 9 bases in between. The germline V gene encodes CDR1 MNHEY and CDR2 SVGAGI. The DNA for the CDR3 is TGTGCCAGCAGTTACTCGACAAGACCCACAGATACGCAGTATTTT. The encoded protein is CASSYSTRPTDTQYF.

A remark on this clone: The same CDR3 is also encoded by other DNA sequences in this sample. The V and J genes are TRBV18 and TRBJ2-7, with 7 bases identical to TRBD1. The CDR3 is 13 residues long. CDR1 and CDR2 (germline): KGHSH, LQKENI. The trim removed 5 bases at V and 1 base at J, leaving 2 bases unmatched. CDR3 residues: CASSSGQSYEQYF. The CDR3 DNA reads TGTGCCAGCTCATCGGGACAGTCCTACGAGCAGTACTTC.

The rearrangement joins TRBV9 to TRBJ2-7; unclear D gene. The CDR3 totals 14 residues. From germline, CDR1 is SGDLS and CDR2 YYNGEE. Trimming left V 0 bases short and J 1 base short, with 8 bases between. The chain's CDR3 is CASSVDVLSYEQYF. CDR3 nucleotides: TGTGCCAGCAGCGTAGATGTCTTATCCTACGAGCAGTACTTC.

This clone was found once. CDR3 in amino acids: CATSREGNQPQHF. The CDR3 nucleotides read TGTGCCACCAGCAGAGAGGGAAACCAGCCCCAGCATTTT. J is TRBJ1-5 and V is TRBV15, with D unresolved. Trimming took off 0 bases at V and 7 bases at J, with 7 bases between the two ends. CDR1 is LNHNV, CDR2 YYDKDF, per germline (reference sequence). CDR3 length: 13 residues.

The V call is TRBV5-1, the J call TRBJ2-7, with 9 nucleotides matching TRBD1. CDR3 length: 17 amino acids. With 4 bases clipped from V and 4 bases from J, the junction kept 15 bases outside the gene matches. Germline CDR1 is SGHRS and CDR2 is YFSETQ. The CDR3: CASSTDRGRSRPYEQYF. The CDR3 DNA reads TGCGCCAGCAGCACGGACAGGGGCCGCTCCCGGCCTTACGAGCAGTACTTC.

The chain uses TRBV6-5 and TRBJ1-1; D ambiguous. Deletions cut 6 bases from V and 1 base from J, with 9 bases between. The length of the CDR3 is 13 residues. Germline V gives CDR1 MNHEY, CDR2 SVGAGI. CDR3 loop: CASRRKRNTEAFF. CDR3 in DNA: TGTGCCAGCAGGCGAAAACGGAACACTGAAGCTTTCTTT.

V usage is TRBV5-6 and J usage is TRBJ2-7; 13 bases line up with TRBD2. Germline loops: CDR1 SGHDT, CDR2 YYEEEE. The CDR3 loop spans 17 amino acids. Trimming took 4 bases from V and 0 from J; bases not matched to a gene: 7. The CDR3 DNA reads TGTGCCAGCAGCCAAAGGACTAGCGGGAGCCTCTCCTACGAGCAGTACTTC. It is translated as CASSQRTSGSLSYEQYF.

The chain combines TRBV28 with TRBJ1-2; D gene ambiguous. V was pared by 2 bases and J by 2 bases, with 12 bases between. Germline CDR1 and CDR2: MDHEN and SYDVKM. The CDR3 totals 15 residues. The CDR3 protein is CASSLNGQPNYGYTF. The CDR3 DNA reads TGTGCCAGCAGTTTAAATGGGCAGCCCAACTATGGCTACACCTTC.

This chain links TRBV6-6 with TRBJ2-3; D is undetermined. V was clipped by 6 bases and J by 2 bases, with 12 bases between them. CDR1 is MNHNY, CDR2 SVGAGI, per germline (reference sequence). The CDR3 runs 14 residues. This CDR3 reads CASSLGISTDTQYF. The CDR3, as DNA: TGTGCCAGCAGCCTAGGGATTTCCACAGATACGCAGTATTTT.

The rearrangement uses TRBV2 and TRBJ1-5; weak D call: TRBD1 (5 bases). The CDR3 is made up of 14 amino acids. Trimming pared 7 bases from V and 0 bases from J, leaving 10 bases between. Looked up from germline, CDR1 is SNHLY and CDR2 is FYNNEI. The CDR3: CASKDKHSNQPQHF. CDR3 nucleotides: TGTGCCAGCAAGGACAAACATAGCAATCAGCCCCAGCATTTT.

This sequence joins TRBV19 and TRBJ1-5; 7 bases fit TRBD1. CDR1 and CDR2 (germline): LNHDA, SQIVND (reference sequence). The V and J ends lost 6 bases and 5 bases, in that order; junction bases with no gene match: 10. The CDR3 runs to 15 residues. CDR3 sequence reads: CASSVGDRHYQPQHF. The CDR3 bases are TGTGCCAGTAGCGTGGGGGACAGACATTATCAGCCCCAGCATTTT.

V usage is TRBV9 and J usage is TRBJ2-2, with D perhaps TRBD2 (6 bases). Germline V gives CDR1 SGDLS, CDR2 YYNGEE. The V end was cut by 0 bases, the J end by 0 bases, with 21 bases between. The CDR3 sequence is 20 residues long. The CDR3 DNA sequence: TGTGCCAGCAGCGTAGCCCGGGGGAATTCAAGAGGTGCGAACACCGGGGAGCTGTTTTTT. Its translation: CASSVARGNSRGANTGELFF. Filled out from reference TRBV9 and TRBJ2-2, the complete variable domain reads DSGVTQTPKHLITATGQRVTLRCSPRSGDLSVYWYQQSLDQGLQFLIQYYNGEERAKGNILERFSAQQFPDLHSELNLSSLELGDSALYFCASSVARGNSRGANTGELFFGEGSRLTVL.

In its sample, this clone was seen a few times. The CDR3 reads CASRHGLRTYEQYF. CDR3 DNA sequence: TGTGCCAGCAGACACGGTCTGAGAACCTACGAGCAGTACTTC. This chain uses TRBV27 with TRBJ2-7; D is undetermined. With 6 bases removed from V and 2 bases from J, the gap between germline ends came to 14 bases. This CDR3 region has 14 residues. Germline loops: CDR1 MNHEY, CDR2 SMNVEV (reference sequence).

The chain links TRBV29-1 to TRBJ1-2; no clear D. This CDR3 is built from 10 residues. Germline V lookup: CDR1 SQVTM, CDR2 ANQGSEA. The V end was cut by 6 bases, the J end by 8 bases, with 10 bases between. The CDR3: CSVYTGGYTF. The DNA for the CDR3 is TGCAGCGTATATACGGGGGGCTACACCTTC.